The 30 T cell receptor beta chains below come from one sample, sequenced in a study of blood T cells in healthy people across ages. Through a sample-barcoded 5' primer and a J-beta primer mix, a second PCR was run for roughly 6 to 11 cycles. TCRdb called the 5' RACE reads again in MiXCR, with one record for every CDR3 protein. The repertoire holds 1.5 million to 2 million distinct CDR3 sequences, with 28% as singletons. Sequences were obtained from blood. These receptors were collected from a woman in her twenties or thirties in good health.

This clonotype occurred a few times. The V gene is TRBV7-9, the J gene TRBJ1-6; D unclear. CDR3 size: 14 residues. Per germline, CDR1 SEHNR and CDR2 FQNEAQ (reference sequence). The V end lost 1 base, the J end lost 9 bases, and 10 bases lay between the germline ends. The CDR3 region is CASSLVEVSSPLHF. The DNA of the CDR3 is TGTGCCAGCAGCTTAGTTGAAGTCAGTTCACCCCTCCACTTT.

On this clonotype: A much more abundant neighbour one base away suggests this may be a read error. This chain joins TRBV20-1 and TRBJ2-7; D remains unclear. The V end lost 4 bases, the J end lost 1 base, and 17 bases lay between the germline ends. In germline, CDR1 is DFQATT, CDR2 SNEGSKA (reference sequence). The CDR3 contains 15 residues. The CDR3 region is CSATVVVGDSYEQYF. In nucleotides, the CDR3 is TGCAGTGCTACAGTGGTGGTTGGTGATTCCTACGAGCAGTACTTC.

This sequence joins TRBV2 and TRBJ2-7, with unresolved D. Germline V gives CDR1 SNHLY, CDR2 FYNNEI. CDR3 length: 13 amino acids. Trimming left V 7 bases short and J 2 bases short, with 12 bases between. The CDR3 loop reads CASTRPSPYEQYF. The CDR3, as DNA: TGTGCCAGCACAAGACCGAGCCCCTACGAGCAGTACTTC.

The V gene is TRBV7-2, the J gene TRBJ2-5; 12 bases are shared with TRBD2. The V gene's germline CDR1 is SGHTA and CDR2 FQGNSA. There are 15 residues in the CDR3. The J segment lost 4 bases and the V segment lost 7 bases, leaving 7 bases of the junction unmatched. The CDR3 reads CASMLAGGRGETQYF. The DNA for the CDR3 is TGTGCCAGCATGCTAGCGGGAGGGAGGGGAGAGACCCAGTACTTC.

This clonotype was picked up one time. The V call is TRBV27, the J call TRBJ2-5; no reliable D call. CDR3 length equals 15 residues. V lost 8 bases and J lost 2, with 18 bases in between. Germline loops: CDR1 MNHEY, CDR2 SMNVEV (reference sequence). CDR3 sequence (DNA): TGTGCCAGCGCTCCCATGGAGAGACCTCAAGAGACCCAGTACTTC. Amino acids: CASAPMERPQETQYF.

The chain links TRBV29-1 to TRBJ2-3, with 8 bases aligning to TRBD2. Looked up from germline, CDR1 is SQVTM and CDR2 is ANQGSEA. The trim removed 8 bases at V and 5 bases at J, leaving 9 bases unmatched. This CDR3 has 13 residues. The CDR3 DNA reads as TGCAGCACCACTAGACTAGCGAGAGATACGCAGTATTTT. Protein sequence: CSTTRLARDTQYF.

CDR3: CASSFSGLGSDTQYF. CDR3 sequence (DNA): TGTGCCAGCAGCTTTTCTGGACTAGGATCAGATACGCAGTATTTT. This chain connects TRBV7-3 to TRBJ2-3; TRBD2 matches at 7 bases. The CDR3 runs 15 residues. From germline, CDR1 is SGHTA and CDR2 FQGTGA. The V segment lost 3 bases and the J segment 4 bases; nucleotides outside the gene matches: 7.

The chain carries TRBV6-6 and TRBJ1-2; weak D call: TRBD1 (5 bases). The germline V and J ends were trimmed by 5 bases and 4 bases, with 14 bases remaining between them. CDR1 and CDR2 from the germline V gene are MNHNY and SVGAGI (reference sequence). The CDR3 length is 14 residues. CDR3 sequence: CASSHGAATYGYTF. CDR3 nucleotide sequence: TGTGCCAGCAGTCACGGGGCAGCTACCTATGGCTACACCTTC.

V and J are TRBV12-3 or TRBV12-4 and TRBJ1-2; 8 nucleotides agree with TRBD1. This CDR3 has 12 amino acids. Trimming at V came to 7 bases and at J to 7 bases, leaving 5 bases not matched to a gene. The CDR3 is CASTSDRGGYTF. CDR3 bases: TGTGCCAGCACCTCTGACAGGGGTGGCTACACCTTC.

CDR3 DNA sequence: TGTGCCAGCAGCTTCCGGGACCAAAATCAGCCCCAGCATTTT. This sequence encodes CASSFRDQNQPQHF. The chain couples TRBV5-5 to TRBJ1-5; perhaps TRBD1 as D (5 bases). The CDR3 loop spans 14 amino acids. Germline CDR1 and CDR2: SGHKS and YYEKEE (reference sequence). Trimming took 2 bases from V and 4 from J, leaving 10 bases between them.

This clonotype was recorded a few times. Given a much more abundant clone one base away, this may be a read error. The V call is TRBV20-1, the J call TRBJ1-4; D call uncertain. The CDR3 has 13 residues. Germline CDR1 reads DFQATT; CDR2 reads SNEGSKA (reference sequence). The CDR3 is CSAPSATNEKRFF. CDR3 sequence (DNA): TGCAGTGCCCCTTCTGCAACTAATGAAAAACGGTTTTTT.

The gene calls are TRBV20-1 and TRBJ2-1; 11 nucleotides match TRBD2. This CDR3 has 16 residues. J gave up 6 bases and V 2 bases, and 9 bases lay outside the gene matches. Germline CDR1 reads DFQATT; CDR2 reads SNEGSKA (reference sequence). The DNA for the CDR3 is TGCAGTGCTAGACCGATAACTAGCGGGAGCGGCAATGAGCAGTTCTTC. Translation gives CSARPITSGSGNEQFF.

The CDR3 region has the DNA TGCAGTGCTAGAGAAGCCGGGACAGGGGGGAACACTGAAGCTTTCTTT. Residues: CSAREAGTGGNTEAFF. The chain employs TRBV20-1 and TRBJ1-1; 11 bases agree with TRBD1. The J segment lost 1 base and the V segment lost 0 bases, leaving 4 bases of the junction unmatched. CDR3 length: 16 residues. The V gene's germline CDR1 is DFQATT and CDR2 SNEGSKA (reference sequence).

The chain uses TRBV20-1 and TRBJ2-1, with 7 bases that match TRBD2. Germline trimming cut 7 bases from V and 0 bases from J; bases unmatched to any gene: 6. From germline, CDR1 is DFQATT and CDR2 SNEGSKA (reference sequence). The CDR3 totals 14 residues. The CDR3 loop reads CSGSGGSSYNEQFF. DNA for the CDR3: TGCAGTGGTTCCGGGGGGAGCTCCTACAATGAGCAGTTCTTC.

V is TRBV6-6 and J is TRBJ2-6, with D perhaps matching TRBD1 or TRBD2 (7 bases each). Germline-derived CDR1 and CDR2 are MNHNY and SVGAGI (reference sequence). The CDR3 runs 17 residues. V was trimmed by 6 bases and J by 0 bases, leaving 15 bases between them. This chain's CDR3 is CASRPQGGISGANVLTF. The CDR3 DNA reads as TGTGCCAGCAGACCCCAGGGGGGGATCTCTGGGGCCAACGTCCTGACTTTC.

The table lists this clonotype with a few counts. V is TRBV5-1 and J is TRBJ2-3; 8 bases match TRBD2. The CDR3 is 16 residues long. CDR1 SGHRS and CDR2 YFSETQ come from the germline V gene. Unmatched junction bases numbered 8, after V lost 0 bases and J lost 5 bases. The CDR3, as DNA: TGCGCCAGCAGCTTGGGCAGGGCCAGCGGGGGAGATACGCAGTATTTT. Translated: CASSLGRASGGDTQYF.

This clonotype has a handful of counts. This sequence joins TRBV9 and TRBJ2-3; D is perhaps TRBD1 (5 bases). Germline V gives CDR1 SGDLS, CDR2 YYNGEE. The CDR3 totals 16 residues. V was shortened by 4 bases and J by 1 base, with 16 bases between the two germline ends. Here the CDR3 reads CASSPRLVRGTDTQYF. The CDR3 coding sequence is TGTGCCAGCAGCCCCCGGCTCGTCAGGGGCACAGATACGCAGTATTTT.

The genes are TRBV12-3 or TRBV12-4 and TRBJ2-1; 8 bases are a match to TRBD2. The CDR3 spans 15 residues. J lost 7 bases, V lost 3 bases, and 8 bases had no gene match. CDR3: CASSFPGTRKNEQFF. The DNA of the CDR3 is TGTGCCAGCAGTTTCCCCGGGACTAGAAAAAATGAGCAGTTCTTC.

CDR3 sequence reads: CASSLGQQRRSYTF. The CDR3 DNA follows: TGCGCCAGCAGCTTGGGGCAGCAAAGGCGGAGCTACACCTTC. The chain couples TRBV5-1 to TRBJ1-2, with D unresolved. CDR3 length equals 14 residues. Germline V gene lookup returns CDR1 SGHRS and CDR2 YFSETQ. Deletions cut 0 bases from V and 9 bases from J, with 15 bases between.

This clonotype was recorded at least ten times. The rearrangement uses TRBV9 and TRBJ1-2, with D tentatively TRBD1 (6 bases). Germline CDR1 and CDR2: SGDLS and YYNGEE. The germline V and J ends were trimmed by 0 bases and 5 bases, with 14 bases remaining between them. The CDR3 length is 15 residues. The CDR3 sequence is CASSVGPGANYGYTF. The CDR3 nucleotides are TGTGCCAGCAGCGTAGGTCCGGGGGCAAATTATGGCTACACCTTC.

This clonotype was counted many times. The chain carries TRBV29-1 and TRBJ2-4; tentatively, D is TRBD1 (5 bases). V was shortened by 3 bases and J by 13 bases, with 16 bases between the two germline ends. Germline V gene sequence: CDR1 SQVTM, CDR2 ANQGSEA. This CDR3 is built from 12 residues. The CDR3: CSVDGQGTSQYF. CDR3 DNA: TGCAGCGTTGATGGGCAGGGTACCAGCCAGTACTTC. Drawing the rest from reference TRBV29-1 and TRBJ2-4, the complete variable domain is SAVISQKPSRDICQRGTSLTIQCQVDSQVTMMFWYRQQPGQSLTLIATANQGSEATYESGFVIDKFPISRPNLTFSTLTVSNMSPEDSSIYLCSVDGQGTSQYFGAGTRLSVL.

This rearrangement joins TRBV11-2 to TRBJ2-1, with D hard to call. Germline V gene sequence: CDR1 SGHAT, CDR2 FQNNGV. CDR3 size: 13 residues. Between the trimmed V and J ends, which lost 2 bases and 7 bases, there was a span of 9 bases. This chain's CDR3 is CASSLSSPNEQFF. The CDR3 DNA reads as TGTGCCAGCAGCTTATCATCTCCGAATGAGCAGTTCTTC. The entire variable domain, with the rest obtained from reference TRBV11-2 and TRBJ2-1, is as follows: EAGVAQSPRYKIIEKRQSVAFWCNPISGHATLYWYQQILGQGPKLLIQFQNNGVVDDSQLPKDRFSAERLKGVDSTLKIQPAKLEDSAVYLCASSLSSPNEQFFGPGTRLTVL.

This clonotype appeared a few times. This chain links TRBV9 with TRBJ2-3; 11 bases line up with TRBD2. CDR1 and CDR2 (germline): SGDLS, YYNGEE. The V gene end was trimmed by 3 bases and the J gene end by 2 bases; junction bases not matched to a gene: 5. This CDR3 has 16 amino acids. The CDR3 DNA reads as TGTGCCAGCAGCGCTGCTAGCGGGGGGACCACAGATACGCAGTATTTT. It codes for CASSAASGGTTDTQYF. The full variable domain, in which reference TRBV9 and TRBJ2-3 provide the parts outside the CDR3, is DSGVTQTPKHLITATGQRVTLRCSPRSGDLSVYWYQQSLDQGLQFLIQYYNGEERAKGNILERFSAQQFPDLHSELNLSSLELGDSALYFCASSAASGGTTDTQYFGPGTRLTVL.

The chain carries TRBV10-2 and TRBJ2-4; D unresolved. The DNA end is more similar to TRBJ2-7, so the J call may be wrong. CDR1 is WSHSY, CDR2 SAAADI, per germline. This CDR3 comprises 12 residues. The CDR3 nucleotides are TGCGCCAGCAGTGAGGTGACGGGCGAGCAGTACTTC. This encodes CASSEVTGEQYF.

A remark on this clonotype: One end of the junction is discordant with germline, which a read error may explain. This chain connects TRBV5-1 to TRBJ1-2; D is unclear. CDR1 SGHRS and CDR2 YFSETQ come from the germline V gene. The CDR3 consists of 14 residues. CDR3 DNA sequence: TGCGCCGGCAGCCCGATGGACGGGCCCTATGGCTACACCTTC. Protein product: CAGSPMDGPYGYTF.

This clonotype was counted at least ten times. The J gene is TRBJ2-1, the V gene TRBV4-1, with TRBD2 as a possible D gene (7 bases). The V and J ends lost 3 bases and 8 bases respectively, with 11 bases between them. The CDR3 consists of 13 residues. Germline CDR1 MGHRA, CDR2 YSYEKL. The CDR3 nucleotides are TGCGCCAGCAGCCACGCGGGGGCGTATGAGCAGTTCTTC. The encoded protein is CASSHAGAYEQFF.

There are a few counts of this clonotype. The CDR3 loop reads CASSLMGGNLEGYTF. The CDR3 DNA sequence: TGTGCCAGCAGCCTCATGGGAGGGAACCTCGAAGGCTACACCTTC. V is TRBV9 and J is TRBJ1-2; no reliable D call. Germline assignment: CDR1 SGDLS and CDR2 YYNGEE. V gave up 4 bases and J gave up 8 bases, with 21 bases separating them. This CDR3 has 15 amino acids.

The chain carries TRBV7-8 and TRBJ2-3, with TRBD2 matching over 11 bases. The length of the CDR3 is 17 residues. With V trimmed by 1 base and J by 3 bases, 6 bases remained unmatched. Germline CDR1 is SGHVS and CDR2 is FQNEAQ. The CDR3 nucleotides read TGTGCCAGCAGCTTAGTTAGGGCTAGCGGGAGGACAGATACGCAGTATTTT. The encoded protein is CASSLVRASGRTDTQYF.

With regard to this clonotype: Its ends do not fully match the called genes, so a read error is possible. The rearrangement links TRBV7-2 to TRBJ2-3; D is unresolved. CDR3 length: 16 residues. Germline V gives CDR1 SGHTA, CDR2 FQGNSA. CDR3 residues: CAGSSLGSTSTDTQYF. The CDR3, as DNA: TGTGCCGGCAGCTCCCTCGGCAGTACTAGCACAGATACGCAGTATTTT.

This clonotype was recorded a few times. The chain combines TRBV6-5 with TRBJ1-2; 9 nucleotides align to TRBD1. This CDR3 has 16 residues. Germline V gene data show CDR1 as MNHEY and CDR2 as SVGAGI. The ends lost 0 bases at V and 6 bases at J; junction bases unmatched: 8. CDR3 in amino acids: CASSYSPGQGWHGYTF. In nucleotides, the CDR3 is TGTGCCAGCAGTTACTCGCCGGGACAGGGATGGCATGGCTACACCTTC.